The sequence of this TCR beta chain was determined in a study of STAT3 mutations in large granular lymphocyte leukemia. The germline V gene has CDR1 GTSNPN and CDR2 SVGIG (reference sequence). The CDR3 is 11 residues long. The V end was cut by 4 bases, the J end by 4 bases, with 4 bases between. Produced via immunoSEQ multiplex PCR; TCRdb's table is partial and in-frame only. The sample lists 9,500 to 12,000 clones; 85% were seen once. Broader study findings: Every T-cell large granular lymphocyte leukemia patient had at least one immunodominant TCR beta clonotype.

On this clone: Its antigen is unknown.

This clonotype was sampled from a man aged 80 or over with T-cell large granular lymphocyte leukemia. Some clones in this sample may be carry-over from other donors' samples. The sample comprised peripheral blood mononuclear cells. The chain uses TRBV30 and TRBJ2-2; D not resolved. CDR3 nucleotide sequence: TGTGCCTGGAAGGGCACCGGGGAGCTGTTTTTT. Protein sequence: CAWKGTGELFF.